These 6 T cell receptor beta chains were all obtained from the same sample, sequenced in a study of blood T cell repertoires in COVID-19 (dated by TCRdb to between 2020 and 2021). The library relied on the immunoSEQ multiplex PCR assay. In its TCRdb copy, this immuneACCESS table keeps in-frame sequences only and misses some clones. Where compared with another copy, unresolved V genes explain less than half of these, and the others have no known cause. Across this sample there are some 250,000 clones, with around 85% seen only once. The ten largest clones take up approximately 12% of the sample. The material sequenced was peripheral blood. The receptors originated from a woman in her twenties or thirties with COVID-19, enrolled during active disease.

Only a few counts were recorded for this clone. DNA for the CDR3: TGTGCCATCAGTGACCCCCTCTTTCCTAGCGGGGGGGCCCCAGATACGCAGTATTTT. Protein: CAISDPLFPSGGAPDTQYF. This sequence joins TRBV10-3 and TRBJ2-3, with 12 positions matching TRBD2. The V and J ends lost 3 bases and 4 bases, in that order; junction bases with no gene match: 14. The CDR3 consists of 19 residues. Per the germline V gene, CDR1 is ENHRY and CDR2 is SYGVKD.

The rearrangement joins TRBV9 to TRBJ2-2; 9 bases line up with TRBD2. CDR1 is SGDLS, CDR2 YYNGEE, per germline. V lost 0 bases to trimming and J lost 4 bases; unmatched junction nucleotides: 7. The CDR3 runs 17 residues. CDR3 DNA sequence: TGTGCCAGCAGCGTAGGGGTTAGCGGGGGACTCACCGGGGAGCTGTTTTTT. This gives the protein CASSVGVSGGLTGELFF.

V usage is TRBV21-1 and J usage is TRBJ1-2; TRBD1 was called by the table and not checked on the DNA. TRBV21-1 is designated a pseudogene. The CDR3 runs to 15 residues. CDR3 in amino acids: CASSASGQPSYGYTF. The CDR3 coding sequence is TGTGCCAGCAGCGCCTCGGGACAGCCGTCCTATGGCTACACCTTC.

The chain recombines TRBV6-5 with TRBJ2-2; TRBD1 might be the D (6 bases). Germline loops: CDR1 MNHEY, CDR2 SVGAGI. The CDR3 is 14 residues long. Trimming stripped 5 bases from V and 6 bases from J, with 13 bases between. The CDR3 DNA sequence: TGTGCCAGCAGTCAACTTCAGGGGCCCGGGGAGCTGTTTTTT. Translated, it gives CASSQLQGPGELFF.

This clone is a singleton in its sample. The gene calls are TRBV3-1 (or the pseudogene TRBV3-2) and TRBJ2-7; maybe TRBD2 (7 bases). Germline V gene data show CDR1 as LGHDT and CDR2 as YNNKEL (reference sequence). V lost 4 bases to trimming and J lost 0 bases, with 16 bases between them. This CDR3 is built from 16 residues. The DNA for the CDR3 is TGTGCCAGCAGCCCAGCTCGGGGGGCGAACTCCTACGAGCAGTACTTC. It is translated as CASSPARGANSYEQYF.

This chain connects TRBV6-5 to TRBJ1-5; D is undetermined. Germline CDR1 and CDR2: MNHEY and SVGAGI. The CDR3 is 14 residues long. V shed 7 bases and J shed 4 bases, with 14 bases lying between them. The CDR3 nucleotides read TGTGCCAGCAAACCCCGGGAGACAAATCAGCCCCAGCATTTT. Residues: CASKPRETNQPQHF.